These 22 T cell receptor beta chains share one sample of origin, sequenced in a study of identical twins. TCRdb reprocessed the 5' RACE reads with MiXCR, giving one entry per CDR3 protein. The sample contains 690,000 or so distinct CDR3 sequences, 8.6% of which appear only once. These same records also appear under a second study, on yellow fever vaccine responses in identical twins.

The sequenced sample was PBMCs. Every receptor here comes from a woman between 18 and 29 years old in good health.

In DNA form, the CDR3 reads TGTGCCAGCAGCTTGGACAGGAGGCCCGGGGAGCTGTTTTTT. This gives the protein CASSLDRRPGELFF. The V and J genes are TRBV7-9 and TRBJ2-2; 7 positions agree with TRBD1. With 3 bases clipped from V and 6 bases from J, the junction kept 4 bases outside the gene matches. CDR1 is SEHNR, CDR2 FQNEAQ, per germline (reference sequence). This CDR3 comprises 14 residues.

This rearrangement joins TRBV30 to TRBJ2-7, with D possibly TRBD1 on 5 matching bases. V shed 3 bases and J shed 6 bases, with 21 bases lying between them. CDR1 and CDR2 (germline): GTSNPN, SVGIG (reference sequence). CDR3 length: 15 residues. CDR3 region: CAWSPGSSPRSEQYF. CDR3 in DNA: TGTGCCTGGAGCCCAGGGTCCTCTCCTAGAAGCGAGCAGTACTTC. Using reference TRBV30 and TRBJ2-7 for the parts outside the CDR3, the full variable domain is SQTIHQWPATLVQPVGSPLSLECTVEGTSNPNLYWYRQAAGRGLQLLFYSVGIGQISSEVPQNLSASRPQDRQFILSSKKLLLSDSGFYLCAWSPGSSPRSEQYFGPGTRLTVT.

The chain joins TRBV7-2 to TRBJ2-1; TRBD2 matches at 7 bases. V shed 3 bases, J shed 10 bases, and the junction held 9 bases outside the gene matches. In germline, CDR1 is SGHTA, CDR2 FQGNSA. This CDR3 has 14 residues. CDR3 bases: TGTGCCAGCAGCTTTTCCGGACTAGAAGGAGAGCAGTTCTTC. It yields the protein CASSFSGLEGEQFF.

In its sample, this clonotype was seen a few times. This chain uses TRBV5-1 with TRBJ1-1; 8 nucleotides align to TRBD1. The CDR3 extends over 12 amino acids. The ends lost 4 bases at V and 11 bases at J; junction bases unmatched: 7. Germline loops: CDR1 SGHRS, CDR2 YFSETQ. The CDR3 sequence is CASSIDRGKAFF. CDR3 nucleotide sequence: TGCGCCAGCAGCATCGACAGGGGAAAGGCTTTCTTT.

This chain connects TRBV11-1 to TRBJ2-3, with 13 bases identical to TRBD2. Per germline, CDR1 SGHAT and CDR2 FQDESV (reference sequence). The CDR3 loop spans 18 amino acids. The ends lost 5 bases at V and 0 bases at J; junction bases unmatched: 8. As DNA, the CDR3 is TGTGCCAGCAGCCCGGGGACTAGCGGGGATACTAGCACAGATACGCAGTATTTT. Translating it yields CASSPGTSGDTSTDTQYF. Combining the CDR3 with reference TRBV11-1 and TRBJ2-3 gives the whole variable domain EAEVAQSPRYKITEKSQAVAFWCDPISGHATLYWYRQILGQGPELLVQFQDESVVDDSQLPKDRFSAERLKGVDSTLKIQPAELGDSAMYLCASSPGTSGDTSTDTQYFGPGTRLTVL.

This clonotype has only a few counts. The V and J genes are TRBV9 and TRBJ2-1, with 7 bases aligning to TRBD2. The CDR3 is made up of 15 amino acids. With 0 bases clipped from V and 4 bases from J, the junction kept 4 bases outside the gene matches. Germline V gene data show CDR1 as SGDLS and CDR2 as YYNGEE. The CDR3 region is CASSVVGGMYNEQFF. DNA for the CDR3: TGTGCCAGCAGCGTAGTGGGGGGGATGTACAATGAGCAGTTCTTC. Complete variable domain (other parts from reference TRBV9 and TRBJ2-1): DSGVTQTPKHLITATGQRVTLRCSPRSGDLSVYWYQQSLDQGLQFLIQYYNGEERAKGNILERFSAQQFPDLHSELNLSSLELGDSALYFCASSVVGGMYNEQFFGPGTRLTVL.

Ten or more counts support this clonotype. The CDR3 coding sequence is TGTGCCAGCAGCCTCCGACAGGGCGCCTACAATGAGCAGTTCTTC. Translation gives CASSLRQGAYNEQFF. The J gene is TRBJ2-1, the V gene TRBV5-6; 7 bases map to TRBD1. The CDR3 totals 15 residues. V was clipped by 4 bases and J by 2 bases; unmatched bases: 6. Germline V CDR1 and CDR2: SGHDT, YYEEEE.

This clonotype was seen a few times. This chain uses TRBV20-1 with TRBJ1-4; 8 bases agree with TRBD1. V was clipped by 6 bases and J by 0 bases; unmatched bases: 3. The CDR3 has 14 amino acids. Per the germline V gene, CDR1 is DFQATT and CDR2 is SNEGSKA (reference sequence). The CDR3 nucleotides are TGCAGTGCCACGACAGGGGCAACTAATGAAAAACTGTTTTTT. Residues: CSATTGATNEKLFF.

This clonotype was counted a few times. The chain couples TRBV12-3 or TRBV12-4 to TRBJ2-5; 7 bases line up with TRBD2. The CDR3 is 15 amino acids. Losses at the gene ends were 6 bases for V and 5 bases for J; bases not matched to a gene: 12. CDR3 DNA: TGTGCCAGCAGGCCCACGGGGGGAGGATGGGAGACCCAGTACTTC. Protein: CASRPTGGGWETQYF.

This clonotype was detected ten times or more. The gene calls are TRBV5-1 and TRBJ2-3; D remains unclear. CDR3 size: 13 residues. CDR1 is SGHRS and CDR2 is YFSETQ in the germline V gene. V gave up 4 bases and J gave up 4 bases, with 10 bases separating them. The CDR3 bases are TGCGCCAGCAGCGCCAAACCAGCAGATACGCAGTATTTT. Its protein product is CASSAKPADTQYF.

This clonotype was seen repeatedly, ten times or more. CDR3 in amino acids: CASRIDRDGPSYEQYF. DNA of the CDR3: TGCGCCAGCAGAATTGACAGGGACGGCCCCTCCTACGAGCAGTACTTC. The rearrangement joins TRBV5-1 to TRBJ2-7, with TRBD1 matching over 7 bases. The CDR3 has 16 residues. The J segment lost 0 bases and the V segment lost 5 bases, leaving 11 bases of the junction unmatched. Germline loops: CDR1 SGHRS, CDR2 YFSETQ. Based on the CDR3 plus reference TRBV5-1 and TRBJ2-7, the full variable domain is KAGVTQTPRYLIKTRGQQVTLSCSPISGHRSVSWYQQTPGQGLQFLFEYFSETQRNKGNFPGRFSGRQFSNSRSEMNVSTLELGDSALYLCASRIDRDGPSYEQYFGPGTRLTVT.

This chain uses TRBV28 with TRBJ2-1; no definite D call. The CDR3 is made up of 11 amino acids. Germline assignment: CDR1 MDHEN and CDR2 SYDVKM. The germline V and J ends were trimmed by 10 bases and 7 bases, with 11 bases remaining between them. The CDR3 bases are TGTGCCACGGTCCCTGGGAATGAGCAGTTCTTC. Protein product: CATVPGNEQFF.

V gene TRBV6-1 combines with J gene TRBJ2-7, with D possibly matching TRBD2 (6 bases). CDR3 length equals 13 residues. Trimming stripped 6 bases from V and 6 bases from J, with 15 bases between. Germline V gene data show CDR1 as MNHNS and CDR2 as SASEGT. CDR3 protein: CASSPLGGAEQYF. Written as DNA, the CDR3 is TGTGCCAGCAGCCCGCTGGGAGGAGCCGAGCAGTACTTC.

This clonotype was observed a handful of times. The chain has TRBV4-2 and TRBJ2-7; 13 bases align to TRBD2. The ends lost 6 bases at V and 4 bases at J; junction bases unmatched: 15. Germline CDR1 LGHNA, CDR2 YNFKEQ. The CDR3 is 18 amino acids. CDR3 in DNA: TGTGCCAGCAGAGAACCGGAACTAGCGGGGGGGCGGCGGTACGAGCAGTACTTC. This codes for CASREPELAGGRRYEQYF.

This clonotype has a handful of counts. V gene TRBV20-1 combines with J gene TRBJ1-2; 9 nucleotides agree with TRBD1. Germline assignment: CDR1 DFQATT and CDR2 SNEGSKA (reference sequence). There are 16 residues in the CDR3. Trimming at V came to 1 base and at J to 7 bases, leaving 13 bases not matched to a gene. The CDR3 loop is CSARGSGRDRAGGYTF. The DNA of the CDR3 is TGCAGTGCTAGAGGCTCCGGCCGGGACAGGGCCGGTGGCTACACCTTC.

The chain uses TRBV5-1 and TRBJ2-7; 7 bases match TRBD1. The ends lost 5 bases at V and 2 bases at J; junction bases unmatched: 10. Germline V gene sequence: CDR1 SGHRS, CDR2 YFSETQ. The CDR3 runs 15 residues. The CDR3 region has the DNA TGCGCCAGCAGGGGGGACGACAGGGCCCCCTACGAGCAGTACTTC. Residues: CASRGDDRAPYEQYF.

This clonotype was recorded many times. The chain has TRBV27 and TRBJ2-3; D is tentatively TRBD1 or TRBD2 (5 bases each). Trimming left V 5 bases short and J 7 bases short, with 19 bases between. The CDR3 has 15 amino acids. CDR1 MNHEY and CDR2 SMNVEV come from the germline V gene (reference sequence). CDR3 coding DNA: TGTGCCAGCAGTCCGAACGTCCGGGGCCCAAATACGCAGTATTTT. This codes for CASSPNVRGPNTQYF.

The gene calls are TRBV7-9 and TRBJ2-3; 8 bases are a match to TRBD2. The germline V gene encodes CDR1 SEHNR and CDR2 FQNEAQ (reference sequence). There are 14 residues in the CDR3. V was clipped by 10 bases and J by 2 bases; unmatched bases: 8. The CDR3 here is CAIPRGGLTDTQYF. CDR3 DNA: TGTGCCATCCCCCGGGGGGGGCTCACAGATACGCAGTATTTT.

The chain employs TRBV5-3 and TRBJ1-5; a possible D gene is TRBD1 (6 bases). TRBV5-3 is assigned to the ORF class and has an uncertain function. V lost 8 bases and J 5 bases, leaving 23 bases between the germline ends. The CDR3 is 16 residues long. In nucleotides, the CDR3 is TGTGCCAGCAGCCGAAGCCTCACAGGGTTGGATCAGCCCCAGCATTTT. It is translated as CASSRSLTGLDQPQHF.

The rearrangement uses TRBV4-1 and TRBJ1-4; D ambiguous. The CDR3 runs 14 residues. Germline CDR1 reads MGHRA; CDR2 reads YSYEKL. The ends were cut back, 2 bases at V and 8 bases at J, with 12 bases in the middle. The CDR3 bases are TGCGCCAGCAGCCAAACGGGTCTACTCGAAAAACTGTTTTTT. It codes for CASSQTGLLEKLFF.

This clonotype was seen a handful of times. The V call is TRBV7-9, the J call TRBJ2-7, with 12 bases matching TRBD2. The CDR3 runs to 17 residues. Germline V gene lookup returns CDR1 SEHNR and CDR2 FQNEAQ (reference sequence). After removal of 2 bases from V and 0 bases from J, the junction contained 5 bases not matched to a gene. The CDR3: CASSLIPTSGSSYEQYF. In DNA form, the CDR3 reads TGTGCCAGCAGCTTAATCCCGACTAGCGGGAGCTCCTACGAGCAGTACTTC. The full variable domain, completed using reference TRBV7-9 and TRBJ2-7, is DTGVSQNPRHKITKRGQNVTFRCDPISEHNRLYWYRQTLGQGPEFLTYFQNEAQLEKSRLLSDRFSAERPKGSFSTLEIQRTEQGDSAMYLCASSLIPTSGSSYEQYFGPGTRLTVT.

The CDR3 DNA reads TGCGCCAGCAGTGATTCCGATTATACTTACGAGCAGTACTTC. It yields the protein CASSDSDYTYEQYF. The gene calls are TRBV10-2 and TRBJ2-7; D is unresolved. The length of the CDR3 is 14 residues. V lost 3 bases, J lost 4 bases, and 13 bases lay in between. The germline V gene has CDR1 WSHSY and CDR2 SAAADI.